This T cell receptor (beta chain) was identified in a study of cytomegalovirus exposure and HLA in healthy donors. It was healthy bone marrow donors who served as donors. At sampling all donors were nominally healthy, likely with unrecorded immune exposures. CDR1 MNHEY and CDR2 SMNVEV come from the germline V gene (reference sequence). V gave up 5 bases and J gave up 7 bases; unmatched junction bases: 14. The CDR3 loop spans 17 amino acids. Study-wide points: Researchers reported that a few CMV-associated chains were confirmed in vitro as CMV antigen-specific.

Points on this clone: Its matching antigen is unknown.

Primers: 60 Vbeta forward and 13 Jbeta reverse. Assay: immunoSEQ multiplex PCR; the TCRdb copy retains only in-frame clones and omits some. The table shows a few hundred thousand clones, with 80% occurring only once. This TCR was recovered from a girl aged 2-15 years in good health and CMV-seronegative. The chain is built from TRBV27 and TRBJ1-6; TRBD1 matches 7 bases. The sample consisted of PBMCs. CDR3 amino acids: CASSQRPPGQSNSPLHF. The CDR3 region has the DNA TGTGCCAGCAGTCAGCGCCCCCCGGGACAGTCAAATTCACCCCTCCACTTT.